Each of the 18 T cell receptor beta chains below was sequenced from the same sample in a study of T cell responses to AZD1222 COVID-19 vaccine. The repertoire was sequenced with immunoSEQ multiplex PCR; TCRdb's copy has only in-frame clones and lacks some. The data contain some 84,000 clones, 88% of them singletons. Specimen: peripheral blood, collected on day 0 of AZD1222 vaccination. The receptors stem from an adult in good health.

V usage is TRBV28 and J usage is TRBJ2-7; D remains unclear. V shed 4 bases and J shed 0 bases, with 13 bases lying between them. The germline gives CDR1 MDHEN, CDR2 SYDVKM. This CDR3 contains 15 residues. CDR3 residues: CASSSPYKSSYEQYF. Here the CDR3 DNA reads TGTGCCAGCAGTTCCCCCTATAAAAGCTCCTACGAGCAGTACTTC.

In DNA form, the CDR3 reads TGTGCCAGCAGGCCCGGGACTTATGGCTACACCTTC. This translates into CASRPGTYGYTF. V usage is TRBV9 and J usage is TRBJ1-2; D might be TRBD1 (5 bases). Germline values: CDR1 SGDLS, CDR2 YYNGEE. Trimming removed 5 bases at V and 5 bases at J, with 10 bases between. The CDR3 contains 12 residues.

J is TRBJ2-7 and V is TRBV6-5; D may be TRBD1 (6 bases). The CDR3 is 13 residues long. Germline CDR1 is MNHEY and CDR2 is SVGAGI. V lost 5 bases and J 3 bases, leaving 11 bases between the germline ends. The CDR3 is CASSTGTSYEQYF. DNA for the CDR3: TGTGCCAGCAGTACCGGGACAAGCTACGAGCAGTACTTC.

V usage is TRBV2 and J usage is TRBJ2-1; no clear D gene. This CDR3 region has 12 residues. With 2 bases removed from V and 9 bases from J, the gap between germline ends came to 8 bases. Germline V CDR1 and CDR2: SNHLY, FYNNEI. The CDR3 region is CASSEMLSEQFF. The CDR3 DNA follows: TGTGCCAGCAGTGAAATGCTCAGTGAGCAGTTCTTC.

CDR3 bases: TGTGCCAGCAGCTTGGGTGGGAGTAGCGACGAGCAGTACTTC. It specifies CASSLGGSSDEQYF. The rearrangement links TRBV7-3 to TRBJ2-7; tentative D call: TRBD2 (5 bases). Germline V gene data show CDR1 as SGHTA and CDR2 as FQGTGA. The CDR3 contains 14 residues. V lost 3 bases, J lost 5 bases, and 14 bases lay in between.

A single count supports this clone. The chain joins TRBV7-2 to TRBJ2-7, with D unresolved. The CDR3 extends over 15 amino acids. The V gene lost 0 bases and the J gene lost 5 bases, with 14 bases spanning the gap. Per the germline V gene, CDR1 is SGHTA and CDR2 is FQGNSA. The CDR3 loop is CASSLAAKGWHEQYF. The CDR3 region has the DNA TGTGCCAGCAGCTTAGCAGCAAAAGGGTGGCACGAGCAGTACTTC.

This clone was detected a few times. The V and J genes are TRBV7-2 and TRBJ2-7; 9 nucleotides agree with TRBD2. J gave up 4 bases and V 4 bases, and 8 bases lay outside the gene matches. The germline CDR1 and CDR2 sequences are SGHTA and FQGNSA. The CDR3 loop spans 15 amino acids. CDR3 loop: CASSYIAGVGYEQYF. The CDR3 nucleotides are TGTGCCAGCAGCTACATAGCGGGAGTCGGGTACGAGCAGTACTTC.

This clone appeared a single time. V is TRBV5-4 and J is TRBJ1-2; D is ambiguous. The V end lost 0 bases, the J end lost 6 bases, and 3 bases lay between the germline ends. The germline V gene encodes CDR1 SGHNT and CDR2 YYREEE (reference sequence). There are 11 residues in the CDR3. The CDR3 loop reads CASSLENGYTF. In DNA, the CDR3 is TGTGCCAGCAGCTTGGAAAATGGCTACACCTTC.

The chain is built from TRBV29-1 and TRBJ1-1, with D uncertain. The V end lost 1 base, the J end lost 3 bases, and 15 bases lay between the germline ends. This CDR3 region has 15 residues. Germline CDR1 and CDR2: SQVTM and ANQGSEA. Written as DNA, the CDR3 is TGCAGCGTTGAAGTATTTGTTCGGGAAGACACTGAAGCTTTCTTT. Translating gives CSVEVFVREDTEAFF.

The chain links TRBV5-1 to TRBJ1-2, with D maybe TRBD1 (5 bases). Germline CDR1 reads SGHRS; CDR2 reads YFSETQ. The length of the CDR3 is 13 residues. V lost 5 bases, J lost 6 bases, and 14 bases lay in between. DNA for the CDR3: TGCGCCAGCAGTACCGGGACCGGGGATGGCTACACCTTC. Protein product: CASSTGTGDGYTF.

The V gene is TRBV28, the J gene TRBJ1-1; D perhaps matches TRBD1 (6 bases). Germline loops: CDR1 MDHEN, CDR2 SYDVKM. V lost 4 bases and J 4 bases, leaving 16 bases between the germline ends. This CDR3 spans 15 amino acids. The CDR3 DNA is TGTGCCAGCAGTTCCCAACAGGGACGAGGCACTGAAGCTTTCTTT. Amino acid sequence: CASSSQQGRGTEAFF.

The chain carries TRBV2 and TRBJ2-7; possible D gene TRBD1, 6 bases. The CDR3 loop spans 15 amino acids. Germline CDR1 SNHLY, CDR2 FYNNEI. Trimming pared 2 bases from V and 2 bases from J, leaving 13 bases between. CDR3 in DNA: TGTGCCAGCAGTGAACTCGGACAGACACCCTACGAGCAGTACTTC. It encodes CASSELGQTPYEQYF.

The rearrangement joins TRBV2 to TRBJ1-1; a possible D gene is TRBD1 (5 bases). The CDR3 runs to 14 residues. Germline V gives CDR1 SNHLY, CDR2 FYNNEI. With 6 bases removed from V and 11 bases from J, the gap between germline ends came to 22 bases. DNA of the CDR3: TGTGCCAGCAGGAGCCGGGACCGCACCGGTACGGCTTTCTTT. Protein: CASRSRDRTGTAFF.

This sequence joins TRBV19 and TRBJ1-2; D remains unclear. With 4 bases removed from V and 8 bases from J, the gap between germline ends came to 11 bases. CDR1 and CDR2 (germline): LNHDA, SQIVND (reference sequence). The CDR3 is 12 residues long. The CDR3 reads CASSNTDLGYTF. Written as DNA, the CDR3 is TGTGCCAGTAGTAATACAGACCTCGGCTACACCTTC.

The chain carries TRBV11-3 and TRBJ1-1; D remains ambiguous. The CDR3 runs to 13 residues. Germline loops: CDR1 SGHNT, CDR2 YENEEA. V was shortened by 5 bases and J by 0 bases, with 7 bases between the two germline ends. In DNA, the CDR3 is TGTGCCAGCAGCGTTGGAGTGAACACTGAAGCTTTCTTT. Its translation is CASSVGVNTEAFF.

This clone showed up just once. The CDR3 DNA follows: TGCGCCAGCAGCCCTCGGACAGGGGAATCCAATGAAAAACTGTTTTTT. It yields the protein CASSPRTGESNEKLFF. V and J are TRBV4-1 and TRBJ1-4; 9 bases match TRBD1. The junction had 8 bases not matched to a gene; V was cut back by 4 bases and J by 5 bases. The CDR3 loop spans 16 amino acids. The V gene's germline CDR1 is MGHRA and CDR2 YSYEKL.

Only a few counts were recorded for this clone. The V call is TRBV6-5, the J call TRBJ1-5; maybe TRBD1 (5 bases). Germline V CDR1 and CDR2: MNHEY, SVGAGI. Between the trimmed V and J ends, which lost 8 bases and 6 bases, there was a span of 17 bases. The CDR3 length is 14 residues. The CDR3 reads CASVKSGHGQPQHF. The CDR3 DNA follows: TGTGCCAGCGTCAAGTCAGGGCACGGTCAGCCCCAGCATTTT.

The chain couples TRBV28 to TRBJ2-2; 8 positions match TRBD2. Germline V gives CDR1 MDHEN, CDR2 SYDVKM. The CDR3 covers 17 residues. With V trimmed by 6 bases and J by 5 bases, 14 bases remained unmatched. The CDR3: CASRRGLALAETGELFF. DNA for the CDR3: TGTGCCAGCAGGAGGGGCTTGGCACTAGCGGAAACCGGGGAGCTGTTTTTT. The full variable domain, its missing parts supplied by reference TRBV28 and TRBJ2-2, is DVKVTQSSRYLVKRTGEKVFLECVQDMDHENMFWYRQDPGLGLRLIYFSYDVKMKEKGDIPEGYSVSREKKERFSLILESASTNQTSMYLCASRRGLALAETGELFFGEGSRLTVL.